What follows is one T cell receptor (beta chain) and its context. What it binds is unknown. The junction had 5 bases not matched to a gene; V was cut back by 3 bases and J by 3 bases. Germline CDR1 reads MNHEY; CDR2 reads SMNVEV (reference sequence). The CDR3 sequence is 14 residues long. The entry originates in a study of cytomegalovirus exposure and HLA in healthy donors. Study-level findings and limits: Researchers reported that a few CMV-associated chains were confirmed in vitro as CMV antigen-specific. Reports showed the classifier diagnosing cytomegalovirus status with high specificity and sensitivity. Among TCR sequences, most were rare, though some public TCRs appeared in many donors.

TCRdb's table, derived via immunoSEQ multiplex PCR, lists solely in-frame clones and lacks some. The repertoire consists of 100,000 to 150,000 clones, with 80% to 90% occurring once and the leading ten covering less than 1.5%. The gene calls are TRBV27 and TRBJ2-7; 7 nucleotides align to TRBD1. This clonotype was obtained from a young woman in good health and CMV-seronegative. The sample comprised PBMCs. The CDR3 DNA is TGTGCCAGCAGTTTTGGGGACAGTAACTACGAGCAGTACTTC. Translating it yields CASSFGDSNYEQYF.